The source of this T cell receptor beta chain is a study of cytomegalovirus exposure and HLA in healthy donors. Both 60 Vbeta primers and 13 Jbeta primers went into the PCR. Assay used: immunoSEQ multiplex PCR; TCRdb lists only in-frame clones, some missing. Here the sample spans over 150,000 clones, around 79% being singletons. Concerning this clone itself: Its antigen is undetermined.

Donors consisted of healthy bone marrow donors. Regarding the study as a whole: A highly shared variant cluster was judged a likely technical artifact.

The V gene's germline CDR1 is SGHAT and CDR2 FQDESV (reference sequence). The CDR3 spans 14 residues. The V and J ends lost 4 bases and 3 bases respectively, with 13 bases between them. The source material was PBMCs. The clonotype comes from a middle-aged man in good health and CMV-seronegative. The genes are TRBV11-1 and TRBJ2-7; weak D call: TRBD1 (6 bases). CDR3 nucleotide sequence: TGTGCCAGCAGCTCGACCCGGGACAACTACGAGCAGTACTTC. This translates into CASSSTRDNYEQYF. Full variable domain (remainder filled in from reference TRBV11-1 and TRBJ2-7): EAEVAQSPRYKITEKSQAVAFWCDPISGHATLYWYRQILGQGPELLVQFQDESVVDDSQLPKDRFSAERLKGVDSTLKIQPAELGDSAMYLCASSSTRDNYEQYFGPGTRLTVT.